Listed here are 30 T cell receptor beta chains from one sample, sequenced in a study of T cells in Graves' hyperthyroidism and ophthalmopathy (dated by TCRdb to about 2019). The method was multiplex PCR. The data were produced on an Illumina HiSeq 2000. Amplification of TCR beta CDR3 regions was carried out from RNA transcripts. The TCR CDR3 was subjected to a first round of RT-PCR using the HTBI primer set and the Qiagen OneStep RT-PCR kit. TCRdb reprocessing: public reads trimmed at Q25 with fastp, clones called with MiXCR, in-frame beta chains kept. Entries are consolidated by CDR3 protein sequence, retaining the most common genes and DNA. The sample table contains over 650,000 distinct CDR3 sequences; only one count was recorded for about 45% of them. More than 7% of the sample is in the top ten clones. Sequencing was done on a sample of peripheral blood or thyroid tissue (not recorded which). Receptors originate from an adult man with Graves' disease, either hyperthyroidism or ophthalmopathy (not recorded which).

The chain couples TRBV9 to TRBJ1-2, with D possibly matching TRBD1 (6 bases). The CDR3 sequence is 15 residues long. Trimming took off 6 bases at V and 10 bases at J, with 25 bases between the two ends. Germline V lookup: CDR1 SGDLS, CDR2 YYNGEE. The CDR3 DNA reads as TGTGCCAGCACCGGGCCAGGGGCAGTATCAGGCTCCTACACCTTC. This gives the protein CASTGPGAVSGSYTF. Filled out from reference TRBV9 and TRBJ1-2, the complete variable domain reads DSGVTQTPKHLITATGQRVTLRCSPRSGDLSVYWYQQSLDQGLQFLIQYYNGEERAKGNILERFSAQQFPDLHSELNLSSLELGDSALYFCASTGPGAVSGSYTFGSGTRLTVV.

V is TRBV7-9 and J is TRBJ1-1, with TRBD1 identical over 7 bases. There are 14 residues in the CDR3. Germline V lookup: CDR1 SEHNR, CDR2 FQNEAQ (reference sequence). After removal of 6 bases from V and 4 bases from J, the junction contained 8 bases not matched to a gene. CDR3 sequence: CASSPGQSFTEAFF. CDR3 DNA sequence: TGTGCCAGCAGTCCGGGACAGTCGTTCACTGAAGCTTTCTTT.

The chain has TRBV11-1 and TRBJ2-5, with 7 positions matching TRBD1. Per the germline V gene, CDR1 is SGHAT and CDR2 is FQDESV (reference sequence). The CDR3 runs 16 residues. J lost 3 bases, V lost 5 bases, and 12 bases had no gene match. The CDR3 bases are TGTGCCAGCAGCGAAAAACCGGGACAGTTAAAAGAGACCCAGTACTTC. Its translation is CASSEKPGQLKETQYF.

This clonotype has only a few counts. This chain joins TRBV20-1 and TRBJ2-7; 8 nucleotides match TRBD2. The CDR3 loop spans 13 amino acids. Per the germline V gene, CDR1 is DFQATT and CDR2 is SNEGSKA (reference sequence). The V gene end was trimmed by 0 bases and the J gene end by 6 bases; junction bases not matched to a gene: 4. The CDR3 DNA is TGCAGTGCTAGAGATCCGGGGGGGCTCGAGCAGTACTTC. This codes for CSARDPGGLEQYF.

As for this clonotype: The junction departs from germline at one end; a sequencing error may be responsible. The genes are TRBV7-8 and TRBJ2-7; D remains ambiguous. The CDR3 spans 13 residues. CDR1 and CDR2 from the germline V gene are SGHVS and FQNEAQ. Here the CDR3 DNA reads TGTGCCAGCAGTTTAGGGTCAAAATACGAGCAGTACTTC. Translating gives CASSLGSKYEQYF. The full variable domain, with the rest looked up from reference TRBV7-8 and TRBJ2-7, is GAGVSQSPRYKVAKRGQDVALRCDPISGHVSLFWYQQALGQGPEFLTYFQNEAQLDKSGLPSDRFFAERPEGSVSTLKIQRTQQEDSAVYLCASSLGSKYEQYFGPGTRLTVT.

This chain links TRBV20-1 with TRBJ2-5, with 11 bases that match TRBD2. Per the germline V gene, CDR1 is DFQATT and CDR2 is SNEGSKA (reference sequence). The trim removed 4 bases at V and 5 bases at J, leaving 9 bases unmatched. The length of the CDR3 is 15 residues. CDR3 nucleotides: TGCAGTGCTACCTCTACTAGCGGGGGATCGGAGACCCAGTACTTC. It yields the protein CSATSTSGGSETQYF.

This clonotype came up a few times. V usage is TRBV7-2 and J usage is TRBJ1-2, with 9 bases matching TRBD1. The V gene's germline CDR1 is SGHTA and CDR2 FQGNSA. The CDR3 runs 17 residues. V gave up 0 bases and J gave up 2 bases; unmatched junction bases: 7. The CDR3, as DNA: TGTGCCAGCAGCTTAGCGTCGTTGGGACAGGGAAACTATGGCTACACCTTC. It yields the protein CASSLASLGQGNYGYTF.

The chain carries TRBV25-1 and TRBJ2-5; a weak D match, TRBD1 (6 bases). V shed 3 bases and J shed 5 bases, with 13 bases lying between them. Germline CDR1 and CDR2: MGHDK and SYGVNS. This CDR3 is 14 amino acids long. CDR3 in DNA: TGTGCCAGCAGTGACGCTGGGGGCCGGGAGACCCAGTACTTC. The encoded protein is CASSDAGGRETQYF.

Many counts were recorded for this clonotype. The chain employs TRBV20-1 and TRBJ2-7, with D uncertain. There are 11 residues in the CDR3. Germline CDR1 is DFQATT and CDR2 is SNEGSKA (reference sequence). V lost 3 bases, J lost 10 bases, and 13 bases lay in between. CDR3 sequence: CSASSASDQYF. Written as DNA, the CDR3 is TGCAGTGCTAGTTCGGCTTCTGATCAGTACTTC.

This chain joins TRBV5-5 and TRBJ2-7; D may correspond to TRBD1 or TRBD2 (5 bases each). Germline CDR1 SGHKS, CDR2 YYEKEE (reference sequence). Trimming removed 3 bases at V and 5 bases at J, with 12 bases between. The CDR3 consists of 13 residues. The CDR3: CASSWDRGDEQYF. As DNA, the CDR3 is TGTGCCAGCAGCTGGGACCGGGGCGACGAGCAGTACTTC.

The chain joins TRBV2 to TRBJ1-4, with no clear D. There are 15 residues in the CDR3. The germline V gene encodes CDR1 SNHLY and CDR2 FYNNEI. Trimming took 9 bases from V and 0 from J, leaving 14 bases between them. The CDR3 sequence is CASVGRTATNEKLFF. The CDR3 nucleotides read TGTGCCAGTGTGGGAAGGACTGCAACTAATGAAAAACTGTTTTTT.

About this clonotype itself: Just one base apart from a much larger clone, this may be a read error. V and J are TRBV7-7 and TRBJ2-5, with D tentatively TRBD1 or TRBD2 (5 bases each). In germline, CDR1 is SSHAT, CDR2 FNYEAQ (reference sequence). CDR3 size: 15 residues. The CDR3 spells CASSLLWGNQETQYF. DNA of the CDR3: TGTGCTAGCAGCCTGCTCTGGGGGAACCAAGAGACCCAGTACTTC.

This clonotype was seen a handful of times. The chain joins TRBV14 to TRBJ1-2; 8 bases line up with TRBD1. This CDR3 spans 16 amino acids. With 1 base clipped from V and 5 bases from J, the junction kept 9 bases outside the gene matches. Germline V gene data show CDR1 as SGHDN and CDR2 as FVKESK. The CDR3 DNA follows: TGTGCCAGCAGCCAAGTAGGAGAGGACAGGGATTATGGCTACACCTTC. As protein: CASSQVGEDRDYGYTF.

This clonotype was observed many times. V and J are TRBV24-1 and TRBJ1-2, with 9 bases fitting TRBD1. V shed 3 bases and J 7 bases; nucleotides not matched to a gene: 5. From germline, CDR1 is KGHDR and CDR2 SFDVKD. CDR3 size: 14 residues. The CDR3 spells CATSDSRDRAGYTF. Written as DNA, the CDR3 is TGTGCCACCAGTGATAGCCGGGACAGGGCTGGCTACACCTTC.

The V and J genes are TRBV5-1 and TRBJ1-2; D remains unclear. The ends were cut back, 2 bases at V and 3 bases at J, with 11 bases in the middle. The CDR3 runs 14 residues. In germline, CDR1 is SGHRS, CDR2 YFSETQ. In nucleotides, the CDR3 is TGCGCCAGCAGCTTTCAAGCAGCAGACTATGGCTACACCTTC. It is translated as CASSFQAADYGYTF.

This clonotype showed up just a few times. The rearrangement joins TRBV9 to TRBJ2-5, with D perhaps TRBD1 or TRBD2 (5 bases each). Between the trimmed V and J ends, which lost 4 bases and 5 bases, there was a span of 18 bases. Germline lookup yields CDR1 SGDLS and CDR2 YYNGEE. The CDR3 has 15 amino acids. This CDR3 reads CASSPGGLGLETQYF. As DNA, the CDR3 is TGTGCCAGCAGCCCGGGCGGGCTGGGGCTGGAGACCCAGTACTTC.

V gene TRBV7-8 combines with J gene TRBJ2-5, with a weak D call TRBD1 (5 bases). The V end was cut by 4 bases, the J end by 3 bases, with 9 bases between. The germline gives CDR1 SGHVS, CDR2 FQNEAQ. The CDR3 is 13 amino acids. CDR3: CASSSQEEETQYF. Here the CDR3 DNA reads TGTGCCAGCAGCTCACAGGAAGAAGAGACCCAGTACTTC.

This clonotype was observed a few times. The J gene is TRBJ1-2, the V gene TRBV5-1; D unresolved. Trimming left V 0 bases short and J 8 bases short, with 14 bases between. The V gene's germline CDR1 is SGHRS and CDR2 YFSETQ. CDR3 size: 14 residues. The CDR3 DNA is TGCGCCAGCAGCTTGGTTGATCCAGGAGAAGGCTACACCTTC. This encodes CASSLVDPGEGYTF.

For the CDR3, the DNA is TGCAGTGCTAGCAGGGGCGACTATGGCTACACCTTC. Protein sequence: CSASRGDYGYTF. The chain has TRBV20-1 and TRBJ1-2; possible D gene TRBD1, 6 bases. The length of the CDR3 is 12 residues. In germline, CDR1 is DFQATT, CDR2 SNEGSKA (reference sequence). With 3 bases removed from V and 3 bases from J, the gap between germline ends came to 8 bases.

This clonotype came up a few times. This rearrangement joins TRBV6-5 to TRBJ1-5; D not resolved. Germline-derived CDR1 and CDR2 are MNHEY and SVGAGI. V lost 6 bases and J 5 bases, leaving 11 bases between the germline ends. The CDR3 extends over 13 amino acids. CDR3 nucleotide sequence: TGTGCCAGCAGCCCCACCGCTGATCAGCCCCAGCATTTT. Translating gives CASSPTADQPQHF.

About this clonotype: With a much larger clone just one base away, this may be a read error. The chain's CDR3 is CASSDSTGGTEAFF. CDR3 bases: TGTGCCAGCAGTGATTCGACAGGGGGCACTGAAGCTTTCTTT. This chain connects TRBV25-1 to TRBJ1-1; 9 bases match TRBD1. V lost 3 bases, J lost 4 bases, and 3 bases stayed unmatched. The CDR3 spans 14 residues. Germline CDR1 reads MGHDK; CDR2 reads SYGVNS.

This chain uses TRBV5-1 with TRBJ2-5, with D possibly TRBD2 on 5 matching bases. Deletions cut 3 bases from V and 5 bases from J, with 11 bases between. Germline V gives CDR1 SGHRS, CDR2 YFSETQ. The CDR3 is made up of 13 amino acids. In DNA, the CDR3 is TGCGCCAGCAGCTCCGGGATAGGGGAGACCCAGTACTTC. Protein: CASSSGIGETQYF.

The rearrangement links TRBV2 to TRBJ1-5; D ambiguous. Germline V gene sequence: CDR1 SNHLY, CDR2 FYNNEI. CDR3 length: 14 amino acids. The ends were cut back, 6 bases at V and 3 bases at J, with 12 bases in the middle. In nucleotides, the CDR3 is TGTGCCAGCAGAAGAATTGGAAACAATCAGCCCCAGCATTTT. Amino acid sequence: CASRRIGNNQPQHF. Together with reference TRBV2 and TRBJ1-5, the CDR3 gives the full variable domain: EPEVTQTPSHQVTQMGQEVILRCVPISNHLYFYWYRQILGQKVEFLVSFYNNEISEKSEIFDDQFSVERPDGSNFTLKIRSTKLEDSAMYFCASRRIGNNQPQHFGDGTRLSIL.

Only a few counts were recorded for this clonotype. V is TRBV4-2 and J is TRBJ1-1; D is unclear. CDR3 length: 13 amino acids. V was shortened by 1 base and J by 2 bases, with 5 bases between the two germline ends. The germline V gene has CDR1 LGHNA and CDR2 YNFKEQ. CDR3 coding DNA: TGTGCCAGCAGCCAAGGGGATAACACTGAAGCTTTCTTT. This encodes CASSQGDNTEAFF.

In this sample, this clonotype turned up many times. V usage is TRBV20-1 and J usage is TRBJ1-5; D is perhaps TRBD1 (5 bases). The CDR3 has 13 amino acids. Germline assignment: CDR1 DFQATT and CDR2 SNEGSKA (reference sequence). V lost 3 bases and J 7 bases, leaving 13 bases between the germline ends. The CDR3 reads CSARGRTGQPQHF. The CDR3 DNA sequence: TGCAGTGCTAGGGGACGAACGGGACAGCCCCAGCATTTT.

In the case of this clonotype: It may be a read error: a sequence one base away is much more abundant. CDR3 coding DNA: TGTGCCAGCAGTACCCTTGAAAAACTGTTTTTT. Translation: CASSTLEKLFF. The gene calls are TRBV6-6 and TRBJ1-4; unclear D gene. Germline assignment: CDR1 MNHNY and CDR2 SVGAGI (reference sequence). Trimming stripped 5 bases from V and 7 bases from J, with 5 bases between. The CDR3 is 11 residues long.

This chain links TRBV12-3 or TRBV12-4 with TRBJ1-4; D is unresolved. Trimming took 5 bases from V and 8 from J, leaving 15 bases between them. The CDR3 totals 14 residues. The CDR3 coding sequence is TGTGCCAGCAGTCTCATCTCGGGGAGGGAAAAACTGTTTTTT. Its protein is CASSLISGREKLFF.

The chain is built from TRBV6-5 and TRBJ1-4; D may be TRBD1 (5 bases). V gave up 2 bases and J gave up 14 bases, with 18 bases separating them. This CDR3 spans 14 amino acids. Germline CDR1 and CDR2: MNHEY and SVGAGI. Here the CDR3 DNA reads TGTGCCAGCAGTTACCAGTCGGGGTGGGGACTCCTGTTTTTT. It encodes CASSYQSGWGLLFF.

The V and J genes are TRBV5-4 and TRBJ1-6, with D maybe TRBD1 (6 bases). V was trimmed by 0 bases and J by 7 bases, leaving 11 bases between them. CDR3 size: 15 residues. Germline CDR1 SGHNT, CDR2 YYREEE (reference sequence). CDR3: CASSLGQGTNSPLHF. The CDR3 nucleotides are TGTGCCAGCAGCTTGGGTCAGGGGACGAATTCACCCCTCCACTTT.

The chain employs TRBV7-6 and TRBJ1-1; TRBD1 is a possible D gene (5 bases). The germline V and J ends were trimmed by 5 bases and 4 bases, with 11 bases remaining between them. The germline V gene has CDR1 SGHVS and CDR2 FNYEAQ. This CDR3 has 13 amino acids. CDR3 nucleotides: TGTGCCAGCAGCGCCGAGGGGATCACTGAAGCTTTCTTT. Its protein is CASSAEGITEAFF. The variable domain in full, with the rest retrieved from reference TRBV7-6 and TRBJ1-1, is GAGVSQSPRYKVTKRGQDVALRCDPISGHVSLYWYRQALGQGPEFLTYFNYEAQQDKSGLPNDRFSAERPEGSISTLTIQRTEQRDSAMYRCASSAEGITEAFFGQGTRLTVV.